This T cell receptor beta chain was identified during a study of T cells in Graves' hyperthyroidism and ophthalmopathy. V lost 7 bases and J lost 3, with 9 bases in between. CDR1 is SQVTM and CDR2 is ANQGSEA in the germline V gene. This CDR3 region has 12 residues. This clonotype was seen a handful of times. RNA transcripts yielded amplified TCR beta CDR3 regions. HTBI primers were employed in a first-round RT-PCR of the TCR CDR3. One entry per CDR3 protein results from TCRdb running MiXCR on the multiplex PCR reads. The sample carries under 350,000 distinct CDR3 sequences, roughly 18% recorded once. The specimen was blood. The J gene is TRBJ2-2, the V gene TRBV29-1; no definite D call. The receptor was derived from a woman between 50 and 59 years old with Graves' hyperthyroidism. CDR3 DNA: TGCAGCGCCCGGTTGGACACCGGGGAGCTGTTTTTT. Residues: CSARLDTGELFF.